The clone carrying this T cell receptor beta chain was observed many times. The antigen remains unidentified. The V gene end was trimmed by 0 bases and the J gene end by 1 base; junction bases not matched to a gene: 0. The CDR3 covers 14 residues. Germline lookup yields CDR1 SGDLS and CDR2 YYNGEE. The TCR beta CDR3 regions underwent amplification from RNA transcripts. The first-round RT-PCR employed HTBI primers together with the Qiagen OneStep RT-PCR kit. A multiplex PCR was then performed as the second round. TCRdb used MiXCR to reprocess the multiplex PCR reads, holding one entry per CDR3 protein. The table lists hundreds of thousands of distinct CDR3 sequences, over 40% of them singletons. This sample was taken from a study of Graves' ophthalmopathy and Graves' hyperthyroidism. Study observations and caveats: Blood was where most expanded thyroid clonotypes above 0.001 frequency also turned up.

As diagnostic evidence, clinical symptoms, serum thyroxine, TRAb, thyroid ultrasound and orbital computed tomography were relied upon. The chain has TRBV9 and TRBJ2-5; 7 nucleotides match TRBD2. This sequence originates from an adult man with Graves' ophthalmopathy. The sample comprised peripheral blood. CDR3 residues: CASSVAGGQETQYF. In nucleotides, the CDR3 is TGTGCCAGCAGCGTAGCGGGGGGCCAAGAGACCCAGTACTTC.